This TCR beta chain was sequenced for a study of T cell changes during pregnancy in multiple sclerosis (dated by TCRdb to the late 2010s). Regarding the complete study: The study examined how the T cell repertoire changed over the course of pregnancy in women with multiple sclerosis.

Receptors were amplified or captured by the immunoSEQ multiplex PCR assay. TCRdb stores this immuneACCESS table with in-frame sequences only. Part of the clones is absent; in the studies checked, under half of the shortfall reflects unresolved V genes, and no reason is known for the rest. The sample has roughly 100,000 clones on record, approximately 90% of them singletons. Clones ranked in the top ten supply 0.75% to 0.95% of the sample. CDR3 length: 15 amino acids, cysteine to phenylalanine. Kept here is only the CDR3 DNA, which spans 45 bases and is read in frame from base 1. The V end loses 0 bases and the J end loses 6 bases, and a stretch of 15 bases separates them. CDR1 and CDR2 (LNHDA, SQIVND) derive from the germline V gene (reference sequence). The sample holds one count of this clone. The clone's antigen remains unknown. Base qualities were left out, and no much larger clone turns up one base away.

The starting material was peripheral blood, obtained after pregnancy. This chain joins TRBV19 to TRBJ2-7; a tentative D match to TRBD1 spans 6 bases. This TCR came from a female donor with multiple sclerosis, enrolled in a pregnancy study. The CDR3 region has the sequence CASSIEYRVSSEQYF. The DNA sequence is TGTGCCAGTAGTATAGAATACAGGGTATCCAGCGAGCAGTACTTC.